This TCR beta chain was sequenced during a study of blood T cell repertoires in COVID-19. Study-wide background: The origin of the acute and convalescent COVID-19 samples was the United States, Italy and Spain. The cDNA or gDNA used as material had been derived from T cells, B-cell-depleted T cells, or PBMCs.

CDR3 length: 13 amino acids. V lost 3 bases to trimming and J lost 3 bases; unmatched junction nucleotides: 0. Germline V gene data show CDR1 as LNHDA and CDR2 as SQIVND (reference sequence). This clone was seen a few times. The authors' processing: Counts of nucleated cells, estimated from reference gene primer amplification, were obtained. This table comes from immunoSEQ multiplex PCR, and its TCRdb copy is limited to in-frame clones, with some not included. V and J calls and clone size follow that table, whereas D and trimming were derived from the DNA. The sample includes a few hundred thousand clones, around 85% of them seen just once.

This sequence originates from a woman aged 25 to 45 who had recovered from COVID-19. Sequenced input: peripheral blood. V is TRBV19 and J is TRBJ1-1; TRBD1 matches at 8 bases. The chain's CDR3 is CASSMDRDTEAFF. In DNA form, the CDR3 reads TGTGCCAGTAGTATGGACAGGGACACTGAAGCTTTCTTT.